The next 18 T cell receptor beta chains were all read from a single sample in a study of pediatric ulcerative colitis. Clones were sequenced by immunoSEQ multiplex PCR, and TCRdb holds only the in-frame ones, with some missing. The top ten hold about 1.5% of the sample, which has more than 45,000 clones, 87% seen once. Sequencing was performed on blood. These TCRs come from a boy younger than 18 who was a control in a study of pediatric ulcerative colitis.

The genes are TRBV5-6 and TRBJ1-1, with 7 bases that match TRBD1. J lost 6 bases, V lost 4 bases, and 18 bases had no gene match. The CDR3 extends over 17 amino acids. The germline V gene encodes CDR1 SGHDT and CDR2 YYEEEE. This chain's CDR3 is CASSPLWTGVDSSEAFF. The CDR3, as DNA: TGTGCCAGCAGCCCACTCTGGACAGGAGTGGATTCCTCTGAAGCTTTCTTT.

The CDR3 region is CASSAYTQYF. Written as DNA, the CDR3 is TGTGCCAGCAGTGCCTATACGCAGTATTTT. The V and J genes are TRBV2 and TRBJ2-3, with D unclear. The CDR3 has 10 amino acids. Germline CDR1 is SNHLY and CDR2 is FYNNEI. V was shortened by 4 bases and J by 7 bases, with 3 bases between the two germline ends. Together with reference TRBV2 and TRBJ2-3, the CDR3 gives the full variable domain: EPEVTQTPSHQVTQMGQEVILRCVPISNHLYFYWYRQILGQKVEFLVSFYNNEISEKSEIFDDQFSVERPDGSNFTLKIRSTKLEDSAMYFCASSAYTQYFGPGTRLTVL.

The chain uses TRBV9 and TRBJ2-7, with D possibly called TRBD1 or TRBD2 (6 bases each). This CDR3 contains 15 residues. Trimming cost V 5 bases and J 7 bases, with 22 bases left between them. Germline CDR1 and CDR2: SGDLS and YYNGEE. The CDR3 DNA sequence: TGTGCCAGCAGTGGAGGGGGGCTAGCAAAAAGAGAGCAGTACTTC. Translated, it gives CASSGGGLAKREQYF.

CDR3 residues: CSTDSNTEAFF. CDR3 nucleotide sequence: TGCAGTACGGACAGTAACACTGAAGCTTTCTTT. V gene TRBV20-1 combines with J gene TRBJ1-1, with a tentative D call TRBD1 (6 bases). Trimming removed 8 bases at V and 2 bases at J, with 9 bases between. Germline CDR1 DFQATT, CDR2 SNEGSKA (reference sequence). The CDR3 covers 11 residues.

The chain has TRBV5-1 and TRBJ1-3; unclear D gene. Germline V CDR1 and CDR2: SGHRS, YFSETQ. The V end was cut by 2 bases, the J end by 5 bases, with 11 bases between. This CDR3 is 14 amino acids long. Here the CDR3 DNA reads TGCGCCAGCAGCTTAAGTCCCGGACGAAACACCATATATTTT. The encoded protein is CASSLSPGRNTIYF.

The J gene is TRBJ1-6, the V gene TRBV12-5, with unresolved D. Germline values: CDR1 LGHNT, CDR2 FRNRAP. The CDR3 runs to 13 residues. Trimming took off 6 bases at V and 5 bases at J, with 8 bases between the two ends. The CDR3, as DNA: TGTGCTAGTGGCCGGGGTGATAATTCACCCCTCCACTTT. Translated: CASGRGDNSPLHF.

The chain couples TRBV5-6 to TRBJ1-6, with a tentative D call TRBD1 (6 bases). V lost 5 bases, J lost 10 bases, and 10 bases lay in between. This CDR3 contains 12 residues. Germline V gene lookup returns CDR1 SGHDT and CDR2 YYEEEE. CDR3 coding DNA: TGTGCCAGCAGTTACAGGGAGTCACCCCTCCACTTT. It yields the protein CASSYRESPLHF.

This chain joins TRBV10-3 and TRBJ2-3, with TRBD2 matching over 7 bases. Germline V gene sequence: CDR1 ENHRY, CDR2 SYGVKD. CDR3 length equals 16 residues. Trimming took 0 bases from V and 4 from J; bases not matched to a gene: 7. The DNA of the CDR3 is TGTGCCATCAGTGAGTCACGCGGGAGCCCCCCAGATACGCAGTATTTT. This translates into CAISESRGSPPDTQYF.

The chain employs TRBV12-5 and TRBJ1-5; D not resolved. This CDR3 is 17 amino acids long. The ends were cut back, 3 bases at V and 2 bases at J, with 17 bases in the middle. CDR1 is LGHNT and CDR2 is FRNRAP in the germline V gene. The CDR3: CASGFVRWGRGNQPQHF. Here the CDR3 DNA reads TGTGCTAGTGGTTTCGTCCGTTGGGGAAGGGGCAATCAGCCCCAGCATTTT.

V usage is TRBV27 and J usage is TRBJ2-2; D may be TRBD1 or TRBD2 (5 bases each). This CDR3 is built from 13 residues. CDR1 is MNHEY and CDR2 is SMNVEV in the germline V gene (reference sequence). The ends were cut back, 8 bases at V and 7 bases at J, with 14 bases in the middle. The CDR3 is CASYGTLNGELFF. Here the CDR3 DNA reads TGTGCCAGCTATGGGACCCTAAACGGGGAGCTGTTTTTT.

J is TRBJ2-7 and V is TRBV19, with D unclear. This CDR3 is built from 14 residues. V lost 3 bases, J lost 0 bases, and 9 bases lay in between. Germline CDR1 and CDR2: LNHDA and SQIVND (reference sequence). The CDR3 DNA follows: TGTGCCAGTAGTATTACCACAAACTCCTACGAGCAGTACTTC. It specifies CASSITTNSYEQYF. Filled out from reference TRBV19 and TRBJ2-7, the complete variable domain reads DGGITQSPKYLFRKEGQNVTLSCEQNLNHDAMYWYRQDPGQGLRLIYYSQIVNDFQKGDIAEGYSVSREKKESFPLTVTSAQKNPTAFYLCASSITTNSYEQYFGPGTRLTVT.

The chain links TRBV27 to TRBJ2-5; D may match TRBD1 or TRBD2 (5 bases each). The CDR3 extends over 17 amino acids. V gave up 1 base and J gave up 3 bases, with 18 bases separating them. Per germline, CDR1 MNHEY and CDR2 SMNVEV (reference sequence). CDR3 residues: CASSLLFEGRHKETQYF. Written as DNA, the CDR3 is TGTGCCAGCAGTTTATTGTTTGAGGGGCGGCATAAAGAGACCCAGTACTTC.

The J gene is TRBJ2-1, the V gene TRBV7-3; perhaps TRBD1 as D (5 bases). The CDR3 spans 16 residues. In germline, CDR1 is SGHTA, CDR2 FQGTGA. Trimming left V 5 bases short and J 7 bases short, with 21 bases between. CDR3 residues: CASSVAPQGVGNEQFF. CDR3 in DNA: TGTGCCAGCAGCGTAGCCCCTCAGGGTGTTGGGAATGAGCAGTTCTTC.

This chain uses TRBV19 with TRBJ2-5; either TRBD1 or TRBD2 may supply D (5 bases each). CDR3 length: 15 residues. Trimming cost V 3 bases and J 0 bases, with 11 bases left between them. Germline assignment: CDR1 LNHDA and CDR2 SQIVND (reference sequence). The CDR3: CASSINRRYQETQYF. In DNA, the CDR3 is TGTGCCAGTAGTATCAACAGGAGGTACCAAGAGACCCAGTACTTC.

The CDR3 bases are TGTGCCAGCAGCTTAACCCCCCGCGGCGAAGCTTTCTTT. Its protein is CASSLTPRGEAFF. The V gene is TRBV7-3, the J gene TRBJ1-1; D gene ambiguous. V was clipped by 0 bases and J by 8 bases, with 10 bases between them. Per germline, CDR1 SGHTA and CDR2 FQGTGA. This CDR3 has 13 residues.

The CDR3 protein is CASSEGNRRETQYF. Written as DNA, the CDR3 is TGTGCCAGCAGTGAGGGAAATAGGAGAGAGACCCAGTACTTC. The genes are TRBV2 and TRBJ2-5; the D is unclear. The V gene's germline CDR1 is SNHLY and CDR2 FYNNEI. V shed 3 bases and J shed 4 bases, with 12 bases lying between them. This CDR3 is 14 amino acids long.

The CDR3 DNA is TGTGCCAGTAGCTCGGACAGACTTGCAACTAATGAAAAACTGTTTTTT. Translating gives CASSSDRLATNEKLFF. The J gene is TRBJ1-4, the V gene TRBV19; D perhaps matches TRBD1 (6 bases). This CDR3 is 16 amino acids long. The ends were cut back, 6 bases at V and 0 bases at J, with 14 bases in the middle. Germline CDR1 and CDR2: LNHDA and SQIVND (reference sequence).

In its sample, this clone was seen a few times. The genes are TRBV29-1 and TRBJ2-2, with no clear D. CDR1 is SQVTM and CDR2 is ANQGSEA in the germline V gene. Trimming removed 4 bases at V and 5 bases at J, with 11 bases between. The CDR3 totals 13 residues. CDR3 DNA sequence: TGCAGCGTTGGAGGAGTTCCAACCGGGGAGCTGTTTTTT. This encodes CSVGGVPTGELFF.